The rows below give T cell receptor beta chains drawn from one sample of a study of Graves' ophthalmopathy and Graves' hyperthyroidism. TCRdb fed the multiplex PCR reads into MiXCR, producing one record per CDR3 protein. The sample records 300,000 to 450,000 distinct CDR3 sequences, about 18% being singletons. The sample comprised peripheral blood. All receptors derive from an adult woman with stable Graves' hyperthyroidism. Each CDR3 is given without its conserved first and last residue. Fields, in order: J gene, V gene, CDR3 protein.

j_call: TRBJ1-6
v_call: TRBV7-2
cdr3_aa: ASSLSGQESSPLH

j_call: TRBJ2-2
v_call: TRBV5-1
cdr3_aa: ASSLGQGNTGELF

j_call: TRBJ2-4
v_call: TRBV7-2
cdr3_aa: ASSPFTGGTNIQY

j_call: TRBJ2-7
v_call: TRBV20-1
cdr3_aa: SAQGQVSSYEQY

j_call: TRBJ2-5
v_call: TRBV6-2/TRBV6-3
cdr3_aa: ASSYLLAGEETQY

j_call: TRBJ2-7
v_call: TRBV3-1
cdr3_aa: ASSQRLESSYEQY

j_call: TRBJ1-2
v_call: TRBV12-3/TRBV12-4
cdr3_aa: ASSSVGAASAGGYT

j_call: TRBJ2-5
v_call: TRBV6-1
cdr3_aa: ASSVSGRGGLETQY

j_call: TRBJ2-2
v_call: TRBV7-3
cdr3_aa: ASSLSSSGEYTGELF

j_call: TRBJ1-5
v_call: TRBV27
cdr3_aa: ASLLTGDSNQPQH

j_call: TRBJ2-2
v_call: TRBV10-2
cdr3_aa: ASSWGDTGELF

j_call: TRBJ1-3
v_call: TRBV4-2
cdr3_aa: ASSQDWGPGNTIY

j_call: TRBJ2-7
v_call: TRBV19
cdr3_aa: ASSSLAGAEQY

j_call: TRBJ2-7
v_call: TRBV25-1
cdr3_aa: ASSVAGTYEQY

j_call: TRBJ1-5
v_call: TRBV3-1
cdr3_aa: ASSQEGGSLNQSQH

j_call: TRBJ1-1
v_call: TRBV12-3/TRBV12-4
cdr3_aa: ASSSKVGSTEAF

j_call: TRBJ2-2
v_call: TRBV6-2/TRBV6-3
cdr3_aa: ASSYLGGRNTGELF

j_call: TRBJ1-1
v_call: TRBV29-1
cdr3_aa: SVHPGNTEAF

j_call: TRBJ1-1
v_call: TRBV19
cdr3_aa: ASSMGHGGAEAF

j_call: TRBJ1-2
v_call: TRBV4-1
cdr3_aa: ASSPGGQANYGYT

j_call: TRBJ2-7
v_call: TRBV7-9
cdr3_aa: ASSHAPDHYEQY

j_call: TRBJ2-7
v_call: TRBV13
cdr3_aa: ASSSRVSYEQY

j_call: TRBJ1-1
v_call: TRBV29-1
cdr3_aa: SVTGPNTEAF

j_call: TRBJ1-5
v_call: TRBV28
cdr3_aa: ASSTPGWQGAVIRSNQPQH

j_call: TRBJ2-3
v_call: TRBV6-1
cdr3_aa: ASSLGRAFPDTQY

j_call: TRBJ2-2
v_call: TRBV12-3/TRBV12-4
cdr3_aa: ASSFRDRGLAANTGELC

j_call: TRBJ1-6
v_call: TRBV5-1
cdr3_aa: ASSLVPAQNSPLH

j_call: TRBJ1-2
v_call: TRBV5-1
cdr3_aa: ASSLLGARRSNYGYT

j_call: TRBJ2-7
v_call: TRBV14
cdr3_aa: ASSHFQPRFGGSSRSSYEQY

j_call: TRBJ2-7
v_call: TRBV28
cdr3_aa: ASSPPGLAREQY

j_call: TRBJ2-2
v_call: TRBV28
cdr3_aa: ASRPRGWVTGELF

j_call: TRBJ1-2
v_call: TRBV6-1
cdr3_aa: ASSEATENYGYT

j_call: TRBJ1-2
v_call: TRBV10-3
cdr3_aa: AISVLGDGYT

j_call: TRBJ2-7
v_call: TRBV28
cdr3_aa: ASRLRGAPYEQY

j_call: TRBJ2-5
v_call: TRBV28
cdr3_aa: ASRGRATGSQY

j_call: TRBJ1-1
v_call: TRBV25-1
cdr3_aa: ASSELMRRAF

j_call: TRBJ1-3
v_call: TRBV4-3
cdr3_aa: ASSQDSGYSGNTIY

j_call: TRBJ1-2
v_call: TRBV28
cdr3_aa: ASSRGQDDGYT

j_call: TRBJ1-1
v_call: TRBV5-4
cdr3_aa: ASSLDGTGGSGTEAF

j_call: TRBJ2-2
v_call: TRBV12-3/TRBV12-4
cdr3_aa: ASNGQTNTGELF

j_call: TRBJ2-5
v_call: TRBV7-3
cdr3_aa: ASSPTGNQETQY

j_call: TRBJ1-5
v_call: TRBV4-2
cdr3_aa: ASSQDYRQVGQPQH